A selection of T cell receptor beta chains follows, all from one sample in a study of blood T cell repertoires in COVID-19. Clones were sequenced by immunoSEQ multiplex PCR, and TCRdb holds only the in-frame ones, with some missing. The table includes 250,000 or so clones, less than 85% detected once. Sequenced input: PBMCs or T cells enriched from blood (not recorded which). The receptors come from a man in his sixties who had recovered from COVID-19. CDR3s include the opening cysteine and the closing phenylalanine or tryptophan. A D gene is named only where the DNA matches it firmly. Size is omitted from some rows. Given values are once, few, many or a class for expanded clones.

clone size | D gene | J gene | V gene | CDR3 DNA | CDR3 protein
NA | TRBD1 | TRBJ2-1 | TRBV5-4 | TGTGCCAGCAGCAACGACAGGGTGAATGAGCAGTTCTTC | CASSNDRVNEQFF
NA | TRBD1 | TRBJ2-1 | TRBV5-8 | TGTGCCAGCAGCGTCTTACCGGGACAGCCCTCCTACAATGAGCAGTTCTTC | CASSVLPGQPSYNEQFF
few | NA | TRBJ1-6 | TRBV2 | TGTGCCAGCAGTGATGGGGCAAGCTTGAATTCACCCCTCCACTTT | CASSDGASLNSPLHF
NA | NA | TRBJ2-2 | TRBV3-1/TRBV3-2 | TGTGCCAGCAGCCAAGTAACCCGGGGGGCGCGGGAGCTGTTTTTT | CASSQVTRGARELFF
NA | TRBD1 | TRBJ2-7 | TRBV27 | TGTGCCACCGGCCAAGGGACAGGGGCCTACGAGCAGTACTTC | CATGQGTGAYEQYF
NA | TRBD1 | TRBJ1-2 | TRBV28 | TGTGCCAGCAGTTGGGGGACAGCGTCTAACTATGGCTACACCTTC | CASSWGTASNYGYTF
NA | NA | TRBJ1-3 | TRBV14 | TGTGCCAGCAGCCAAGATATGAGGTATACCTCAACTGGAAACACCATATATTTT | CASSQDMRYTSTGNTIYF
NA | TRBD2 | TRBJ2-3 | TRBV7-9 | TGTGCCAGCAGCTTCGGCGGGGGGACCACAGATACGCAGTATTTT | CASSFGGGTTDTQYF
NA | NA | TRBJ1-5 | TRBV19 | TGTGCCAGTAGTATAGTCGGGGAGCCCCAGCATTTT | CASSIVGEPQHF
NA | NA | TRBJ2-6 | TRBV7-3 | TGTGCCAGCGCTCCGGGAGAATTAGGGGCCAACGTCCTGACTTTC | CASAPGELGANVLTF
NA | NA | TRBJ2-7 | TRBV24-1 | TGTGCCACCAGTGACACAGGACAGACCTACGAGCAGTACTTC | CATSDTGQTYEQYF
NA | TRBD2 | TRBJ2-6 | TRBV5-4 | TGTGCCAGCAGCTTGGGCGGGGGTGTCGGGGCCAACGTCCTGACTTTC | CASSLGGGVGANVLTF
NA | TRBD2 | TRBJ2-2 | TRBV10-2 | TGCGCCAGCAGGCGGGGACTAGCGGGGGGCCCGGGCACCGGGGAGCTGTTTTTT | CASRRGLAGGPGTGELFF
NA | NA | TRBJ1-2 | TRBV15 | TGTGCCACCAGCAGAGAATATTCTGGACTGGCAGATGGCTACACCTTC | CATSREYSGLADGYTF
NA | NA | TRBJ1-5 | TRBV6-5 | TGTGCCAGCAGTTCACAGATGAATCAGCCCCAGCATTTT | CASSSQMNQPQHF
NA | TRBD1 | TRBJ1-2 | TRBV6-1 | TGTGCCAGCAGTGAAGCAGGGACAGGGGGCATCTATGGCTACACCTTC | CASSEAGTGGIYGYTF
NA | NA | TRBJ1-2 | TRBV9 | TGTGCCAGCAGCGTAGGGACAGTTGGTGGCTACACCTTC | CASSVGTVGGYTF
NA | NA | TRBJ2-3 | TRBV2 | TGTGCCAGCAGTGACAGGGTCTTTAGCACAGATACGCAGTATTTT | CASSDRVFSTDTQYF
NA | NA | TRBJ1-2 | TRBV3-1/TRBV3-2 | TGTGCCAGCAGGTCAGAAGGGGAGTGGGACTCGAACTATGGCTACACCTTC | CASRSEGEWDSNYGYTF
NA | NA | TRBJ2-3 | TRBV15 | TGTGCCACCAGCAGAGTGGGAAAGCGGGGCACAGATACGCAGTATTTT | CATSRVGKRGTDTQYF
NA | TRBD1 | TRBJ1-6 | TRBV6-6 | TGTGCCAGCACCAAAAGGGGGCCTAGGTCACCCCTCCACTTT | CASTKRGPRSPLHF
NA | NA | TRBJ2-2 | TRBV7-9 | TGTGCCAGCAGCTTATCGGTCCCCGGGGAGCTGTTTTTT | CASSLSVPGELFF
NA | TRBD2 | TRBJ2-3 | TRBV29-1 | TGCAGCGTGCTGCGCGGGGGGTTAACAGATACGCAGTATTTT | CSVLRGGLTDTQYF
NA | NA | TRBJ2-2 | TRBV5-1 | TGCGCCAGCAGCTTGGCCGGGGGCACCGGGGAGCTGTTTTTT | CASSLAGGTGELFF
NA | NA | TRBJ2-5 | TRBV20-1 | TGCAGTGCTAGACCCGGAGAGACCCAGTACTTC | CSARPGETQYF
NA | NA | TRBJ2-2 | TRBV7-9 | TGTGCCAGCAGCTTTATTTGGGCTACGAACACCGGGGAGCTGTTTTTT | CASSFIWATNTGELFF
NA | TRBD1 | TRBJ1-2 | TRBV24-1 | TGTGCCACCAGTGATTGGACAGGGGGAGGCTACACCTTC | CATSDWTGGGYTF
few | TRBD1 | TRBJ2-1 | TRBV14 | TGTGCCAGCAGACTGACAGGGAGCTCCTACAATGAGCAGTTCTTC | CASRLTGSSYNEQFF
NA | TRBD1 | TRBJ2-2 | TRBV9 | TGTGCCAGCAGCGGGGACAGGAACACCGGGGAGCTGTTTTTT | CASSGDRNTGELFF
few | NA | TRBJ1-5 | TRBV5-5 | TGTGCCAGCAGCATCACCGGGGGCAATCAGCCCCAGCATTTT | CASSITGGNQPQHF
once | NA | TRBJ1-4 | TRBV2 | TGTGCCAGCAGTGAACAGGGGCAGGGGCGAGGGGCTAATGAAAAACTGTTTTTT | CASSEQGQGRGANEKLFF
NA | NA | TRBJ2-7 | TRBV11-1 | TGTGCCAGCACCCCCCGGGATTCCTACGAGCAGTACTTC | CASTPRDSYEQYF
few | TRBD1 | TRBJ2-1 | TRBV19 | TGTGCCAGTAGTACGACAGGGTTGGATGAGCAGTTCTTC | CASSTTGLDEQFF
NA | NA | TRBJ1-5 | TRBV2 | TGTGCCAGCAGGGCCACAGGGCCTGGGGTGAAGCCCCAGCATTTT | CASRATGPGVKPQHF
NA | TRBD1 | TRBJ1-5 | TRBV6-6 | TGTGCCAGTACGTCAGGGGGCTACAATCAGCCCCAGCATTTT | CASTSGGYNQPQHF
NA | TRBD1 | TRBJ1-1 | TRBV5-1 | TGCGCCAGCAGCCCGTTAACAGGGGACACTGAAGCTTTCTTT | CASSPLTGDTEAFF
NA | TRBD2 | TRBJ2-5 | TRBV5-8 | TGTGCCAGCAGCTTTTGGGGGGGTGGTGACGAGACCCAGTACTTC | CASSFWGGGDETQYF
NA | NA | TRBJ2-1 | TRBV29-1 | TGCAGCGGTCAGAACGCTGAGCAGTTCTTC | CSGQNAEQFF
NA | TRBD1 | TRBJ2-2 | TRBV5-1 | TGCGCCAGCAGCTTGGTAGGGACAGCGAACACCGGGGAGCTGTTTTTT | CASSLVGTANTGELFF
NA | TRBD1 | TRBJ2-1 | TRBV6-5 | TGTGCCAGCAGTTATGAGGGACAGGGCTCCAATGAGCAGTTCTTC | CASSYEGQGSNEQFF
NA | NA | TRBJ2-7 | TRBV19 | TGTGCCAGTAGTATCCGCACCCTTAGGACACCGACCTACGAGCAGTACTTC | CASSIRTLRTPTYEQYF
NA | NA | TRBJ2-3 | TRBV7-9 | TGTGCCAGCAGCTTTCTTGATACGCAGTATTTT | CASSFLDTQYF
few | TRBD1 | TRBJ1-5 | TRBV6-2/TRBV6-3 | TGTGCCAGCAGCCAGAGAACAGGGGCCCTTCAGCCCCAGCATTTT | CASSQRTGALQPQHF
NA | NA | TRBJ2-3 | TRBV25-1 | TGTGCCAGCACCATCAGCACAGATACGCAGTATTTT | CASTISTDTQYF
NA | NA | TRBJ2-5 | TRBV19 | TGTGCCAGTAATTCCGGGTTAACATCCTCCAAAGAGACCCAGTACTTC | CASNSGLTSSKETQYF
NA | NA | TRBJ1-6 | TRBV18 | TGTGCCAGCTCACTCACTAAGGCAGGGGTGGAACCCCTCCACTTT | CASSLTKAGVEPLHF
NA | TRBD1 | TRBJ2-2 | TRBV11-3 | TGTGCCAGCAGGTCCGGGACAGGGAACACCGGGGAGCTGTTTTTT | CASRSGTGNTGELFF
NA | TRBD2 | TRBJ2-7 | TRBV6-1 | TGTGCCAGCAGTGAACTAGCGGGGGGGCCCTACGAGCAGTACTTC | CASSELAGGPYEQYF
NA | NA | TRBJ2-7 | TRBV25-1 | TGTGCCAGCAGAGCACAGGGAGAGGGCTTCTACGAGCAGTACTTC | CASRAQGEGFYEQYF
NA | NA | TRBJ1-2 | TRBV12-3/TRBV12-4 | TGTGCCAGCAGTTTAGGCAGGGTTGATGGCTACACCTTC | CASSLGRVDGYTF
NA | TRBD1 | TRBJ2-2 | TRBV18 | TGTGCCAGCTCACCGACACAGGGGAAAAACACCGGGGAGCTGTTTTTT | CASSPTQGKNTGELFF
NA | NA | TRBJ2-2 | TRBV10-3 | TGTGCCATCAGCGGTCGTCAGGAAGCCGGGGAGCTGTTTTTT | CAISGRQEAGELFF
NA | NA | TRBJ1-1 | TRBV5-1 | TGCGCCAGCAGCTTGGCAGGGATAGTTGAAGCTTTCTTT | CASSLAGIVEAFF
few | TRBD1 | TRBJ1-3 | TRBV19 | TGTGCCAGTAGTCTGCGACAGGGGGCCGGTGGAAACACCATATATTTT | CASSLRQGAGGNTIYF